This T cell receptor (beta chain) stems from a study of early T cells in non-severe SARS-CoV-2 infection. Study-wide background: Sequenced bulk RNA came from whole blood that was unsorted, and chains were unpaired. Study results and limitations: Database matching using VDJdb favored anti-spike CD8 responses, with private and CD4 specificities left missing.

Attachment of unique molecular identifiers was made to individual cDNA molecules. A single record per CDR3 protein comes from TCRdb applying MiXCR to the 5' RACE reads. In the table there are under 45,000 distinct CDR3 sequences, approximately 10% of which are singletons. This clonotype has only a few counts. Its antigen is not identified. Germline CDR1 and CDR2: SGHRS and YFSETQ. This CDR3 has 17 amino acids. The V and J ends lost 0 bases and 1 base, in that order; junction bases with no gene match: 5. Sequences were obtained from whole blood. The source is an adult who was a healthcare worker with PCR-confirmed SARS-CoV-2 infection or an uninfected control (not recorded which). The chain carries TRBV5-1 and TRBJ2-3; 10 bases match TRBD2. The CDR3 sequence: CASSLARLAGGTDTQYF. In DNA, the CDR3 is TGCGCCAGCAGCTTGGCCAGGCTAGCGGGGGGCACAGATACGCAGTATTTT.